This TCR beta chain is from a study of blood T cell repertoires in COVID-19. Original processing methods: Researchers report that nucleated cell counts were estimated from reference gene primer amplification. TCRdb's copy holds only in-frame clones and misses some; the assay was immunoSEQ multiplex PCR. The DNA gave D and trimming, while V, J and clone size come from that table. Seen here are approximately 50,000 clones, roughly 87% observed once, and the top ten hold about 8.3%. The CDR3 loop spans 16 amino acids. The germline V gene has CDR1 SGHRS and CDR2 YFSETQ. The ends lost 4 bases at V and 4 bases at J; junction bases unmatched: 9.

The specimen sequenced was peripheral blood. The receptor's source is a man aged 45-65 years with active COVID-19. V is TRBV5-1 and J is TRBJ2-1, with 9 bases matching TRBD1. The CDR3 nucleotides read TGCGCCAGCAGCCCAGCCGCGGGACAGGGTTACAATGAGCAGTTCTTC. Translating it yields CASSPAAGQGYNEQFF.